This TCR beta chain was sequenced during a study of PD-1 blockade in classical Hodgkin lymphoma. The time point is: cycle 4 day 1 (C4D1), after more than five weeks of nivolumab. All patients experienced relapse after autologous stem cell transplantation, and brentuximab vedotin exposure was variable. Isolation of CD4+ T cells from thawed PBMCs was performed by magnetic negative selection. The protocol was immunoSEQ multiplex PCR, while the TCRdb copy is restricted to in-frame clones and leaves out a portion. The sample includes about 32,000 clones, approximately 90% of them seen just once. Between the trimmed V and J ends, which lost 0 bases and 2 bases, there was a span of 10 bases. Germline V gives CDR1 SNHLY, CDR2 FYNNEI. The CDR3 sequence is 15 residues long.

The chain recombines TRBV2 with TRBJ1-2; TRBD1 might be the D (5 bases). This TCR was recovered from a human donor with classical Hodgkin lymphoma. The source was CD4+ T cells from blood, collected before the fourth cycle of nivolumab. Written as DNA, the CDR3 is TGTGCCAGCAGTGAAGCTCAGACAGAGAACTATGGCTACACCTTC. As protein: CASSEAQTENYGYTF. The full variable domain, completed using reference TRBV2 and TRBJ1-2, is EPEVTQTPSHQVTQMGQEVILRCVPISNHLYFYWYRQILGQKVEFLVSFYNNEISEKSEIFDDQFSVERPDGSNFTLKIRSTKLEDSAMYFCASSEAQTENYGYTFGSGTRLTVV.